The clone carrying this TCR beta chain has only a few counts. Its cognate antigen is unknown. The data were obtained in a study of CD8 T cells in ankylosing spondylitis. Overall study results and limits: A TCR beta motif made of 7 to 9 highly homologous variants seemed typical of ankylosing spondylitis blood.

The V end was cut by 7 bases, the J end by 2 bases, with 9 bases between. Germline values: CDR1 MNHEY, CDR2 SMNVEV (reference sequence). The CDR3 has 12 amino acids. TCRdb reprocessed the 5' RACE reads with MiXCR, giving one entry per CDR3 protein. The repertoire holds more than 600,000 distinct CDR3 sequences, roughly 20% seen once, with approximately 18% in the top ten. This rearrangement joins TRBV27 to TRBJ2-7, with D unclear. This TCR derives from a male donor with ankylosing spondylitis. The sequenced sample consisted of blood, either unsorted or a sorted T cell fraction (not recorded which). CDR3 coding DNA: TGTGCCAGCACGAACAACGCCTACGAGCAGTACTTC. It is translated as CASTNNAYEQYF.